What follows are 25 T cell receptor beta chains derived from one specimen sequenced in a study of T cells after yellow fever vaccination. From the 5' RACE reads, TCRdb called clonotypes with MiXCR, one entry per CDR3 protein. This sample has some 320,000 distinct CDR3 sequences, with roughly 8.7% found just once. The source material was PBMCs, sampled on the day of the first yellow fever vaccination. The source is a man aged 18 to 30 who received the YFV17D yellow fever vaccine.

In its sample, this clonotype was seen many times. The J gene is TRBJ1-2, the V gene TRBV3-1; maybe TRBD1 (6 bases). The CDR3 totals 14 residues. V was trimmed by 1 base and J by 8 bases, leaving 14 bases between them. Germline V gene lookup returns CDR1 LGHDT and CDR2 YNNKEL (reference sequence). DNA of the CDR3: TGTGCCAGCAGCCAAGGGGACACCGACCCGGGCTACACCTTC. It specifies CASSQGDTDPGYTF.

This clonotype was seen a few times. The chain is built from TRBV30 and TRBJ2-7; D is possibly TRBD2 (6 bases). The germline V gene encodes CDR1 GTSNPN and CDR2 SVGIG (reference sequence). Trimming shortened V by 3 bases and J by 9 bases, and 12 bases separated the two germline ends. The CDR3 sequence is 11 residues long. The CDR3 is CAWRWGGGQYF. DNA of the CDR3: TGTGCCTGGAGGTGGGGAGGAGGGCAGTACTTC.

The chain joins TRBV6-1 to TRBJ2-7; 7 bases map to TRBD2. The CDR3 covers 12 residues. With V trimmed by 2 bases and J by 7 bases, 2 bases remained unmatched. Germline loops: CDR1 MNHNS, CDR2 SASEGT. CDR3 sequence: CASSEWGGEQYV. The CDR3 DNA is TGTGCCAGCAGTGAATGGGGGGGGGAGCAGTACGTC.

J is TRBJ1-2 and V is TRBV7-2, with D perhaps TRBD1 (6 bases). The CDR3 has 15 amino acids. Trimming left V 5 bases short and J 8 bases short, with 21 bases between. Germline-derived CDR1 and CDR2 are SGHTA and FQGNSA. This CDR3 is CASSRSGQGLSGYTF. The DNA for the CDR3 is TGTGCCAGCAGCCGTTCTGGGCAGGGGCTCTCCGGCTACACCTTC.

The V and J genes are TRBV4-3 and TRBJ1-1; unclear D gene. The V end was cut by 4 bases, the J end by 5 bases, with 14 bases between. This CDR3 region has 14 residues. Germline loops: CDR1 LGHNA, CDR2 YSLEER. The CDR3 is CASSPRGAETEAFF. As DNA, the CDR3 is TGCGCCAGCAGCCCCCGGGGAGCGGAGACTGAAGCTTTCTTT.

This chain links TRBV7-8 with TRBJ2-3; D possibly uses TRBD1 or TRBD2 (6 bases each). CDR3 size: 15 residues. V was pared by 5 bases and J by 4 bases, with 16 bases between. Germline V lookup: CDR1 SGHVS, CDR2 FQNEAQ. This CDR3 is CASSNIGGLADTQYF. In DNA, the CDR3 is TGTGCCAGCAGCAACATTGGGGGGCTGGCAGATACGCAGTATTTT.

This clonotype was found many times. The CDR3 reads CAWSVRGRGSNQPQHF. The CDR3 region has the DNA TGTGCCTGGAGTGTACGTGGGAGGGGCAGCAATCAGCCCCAGCATTTT. This chain joins TRBV30 and TRBJ1-5; tentative D call: TRBD1 (5 bases). Germline V gene lookup returns CDR1 GTSNPN and CDR2 SVGIG (reference sequence). V was cut by 0 bases and J by 1 base, with 13 bases left in between. The CDR3 extends over 16 amino acids.

This clonotype appeared a few times. The V call is TRBV5-1, the J call TRBJ2-3, with TRBD1 identical over 10 bases. Trimming cost V 0 bases and J 4 bases; bases outside gene matches: 5. Germline CDR1 is SGHRS and CDR2 is YFSETQ. This CDR3 has 16 residues. The CDR3, as DNA: TGCGCCAGCAGCTTGGCGGGACAGGGGAACGCAGATACGCAGTATTTT. This translates into CASSLAGQGNADTQYF.

This clonotype was picked up a small number of times. The chain has TRBV4-2 and TRBJ2-5; D is undetermined. Looked up from germline, CDR1 is LGHNA and CDR2 is YNFKEQ. The CDR3 extends over 14 amino acids. The V and J ends lost 1 base and 7 bases respectively, with 13 bases between them. In nucleotides, the CDR3 is TGTGCCAGCAGCCAAGTAGAGGAAAAAGGGACCCAGTACTTC. This translates into CASSQVEEKGTQYF.

This clonotype was observed a handful of times. The chain joins TRBV12-3 or TRBV12-4 to TRBJ1-6; D might be TRBD1 (5 bases). V lost 2 bases and J 10 bases, leaving 9 bases between the germline ends. The CDR3 extends over 13 amino acids. Here the CDR3 DNA reads TGTGCCAGCAGTTTACAGGGATGGTCACCCCTCCACTTT. Translating gives CASSLQGWSPLHF.

This clonotype was observed at least ten times. The chain joins TRBV20-1 to TRBJ2-1; TRBD1 matches at 10 bases. The CDR3 totals 16 residues. V shed 2 bases, J shed 1 base, and the junction held 5 bases outside the gene matches. Germline V gene data show CDR1 as DFQATT and CDR2 as SNEGSKA (reference sequence). This CDR3 reads CSARQRQGASYNEQFF. The CDR3 DNA follows: TGCAGTGCTAGACAGCGACAGGGGGCGTCCTACAATGAGCAGTTCTTC.

The gene calls are TRBV6-2 or TRBV6-3 and TRBJ2-1, with D perhaps given as TRBD1 or TRBD2 (5 bases each). The CDR3 runs to 15 residues. V was trimmed by 2 bases and J by 6 bases, leaving 14 bases between them. The germline gives CDR1 MNHEY, CDR2 SVGEGT. CDR3 coding DNA: TGTGCCAGCAGTTACCCAGGGACCGAGGGCAATGAGCAGTTCTTC. Translating gives CASSYPGTEGNEQFF.

The sample holds many counts of this clonotype. This CDR3 is CASSSALPGTGREAFF. The DNA for the CDR3 is TGTGCCAGCAGCTCGGCCCTCCCCGGGACAGGGCGGGAGGCTTTCTTT. V usage is TRBV7-8 and J usage is TRBJ1-1; 9 bases fit TRBD1. Germline values: CDR1 SGHVS, CDR2 FQNEAQ. This CDR3 spans 16 amino acids. J was trimmed by 11 bases and V by 4 bases; bases with no gene match: 17.

This clonotype appeared a few times. The V gene is TRBV5-1, the J gene TRBJ2-5, with a weak D call TRBD2 (6 bases). The CDR3 runs 16 residues. The V gene lost 4 bases and the J gene lost 5 bases, with 21 bases spanning the gap. Germline values: CDR1 SGHRS, CDR2 YFSETQ. This chain's CDR3 is CASSLRWRGAGETQYF. CDR3 DNA: TGCGCCAGCAGCCTGAGATGGCGGGGCGCAGGGGAGACCCAGTACTTC.

This clonotype occurred many times. The chain combines TRBV7-2 with TRBJ2-1; D gene uncertain. V lost 1 base, J lost 8 bases, and 12 bases lay in between. The CDR3 is made up of 14 amino acids. Per germline, CDR1 SGHTA and CDR2 FQGNSA. CDR3: CASSLGFGLDEQFF. The DNA of the CDR3 is TGTGCCAGCAGCTTAGGATTTGGCTTGGATGAGCAGTTCTTC. Full variable domain (missing parts from reference TRBV7-2 and TRBJ2-1): GAGVSQSPSNKVTEKGKDVELRCDPISGHTALYWYRQSLGQGLEFLIYFQGNSAPDKSGLPSDRFSAERTGGSVSTLTIQRTQQEDSAVYLCASSLGFGLDEQFFGPGTRLTVL.

In this sample, this clonotype turned up a few times. The chain employs TRBV20-1 and TRBJ2-1; 7 bases line up with TRBD2. There are 14 residues in the CDR3. Germline V CDR1 and CDR2: DFQATT, SNEGSKA (reference sequence). J gave up 8 bases and V 3 bases, and 10 bases lay outside the gene matches. The CDR3 nucleotides are TGCAGTGCTAGCCCAGGACTAGTTCGGGATGAGCAGTTCTTC. It encodes CSASPGLVRDEQFF.

V is TRBV7-9 and J is TRBJ1-2; weak D call: TRBD1 (5 bases). With 4 bases removed from V and 3 bases from J, the gap between germline ends came to 12 bases. CDR3 length equals 14 residues. Germline V gene lookup returns CDR1 SEHNR and CDR2 FQNEAQ (reference sequence). The CDR3: CASSSIDSYYGYTF. The CDR3 region has the DNA TGTGCCAGCAGCTCCATTGACAGTTACTATGGCTACACCTTC.

This clonotype was recorded at least ten times. The gene calls are TRBV4-2 and TRBJ1-6, with 9 bases aligning to TRBD1. CDR3 length: 16 residues. The junction had 13 bases not matched to a gene; V was cut back by 0 bases and J by 16 bases. From germline, CDR1 is LGHNA and CDR2 YNFKEQ. The CDR3 region has the DNA TGTGCCAGCAGCCAAGAACCCGGGACAGGGTTGGAAGGGCTCCACTTT. Its protein is CASSQEPGTGLEGLHF.

This clonotype was counted only a few times. V and J are TRBV20-1 and TRBJ2-2; 9 nucleotides line up with TRBD1. Germline V CDR1 and CDR2: DFQATT, SNEGSKA (reference sequence). The CDR3 covers 14 residues. Trimming removed 4 bases from V and 6 bases from J; junction bases left unmatched: 6. The CDR3 sequence is CSATYRGLAGELFF. CDR3 nucleotide sequence: TGCAGTGCTACCTACAGGGGGCTGGCCGGGGAGCTGTTTTTT.

Concerning this clonotype itself: One end of the junction is discordant with germline, which a read error may explain. The V gene is TRBV6-1, the J gene TRBJ2-3; possibly TRBD1 for D (5 bases). The CDR3 runs to 13 residues. The germline gives CDR1 MNHNS, CDR2 SASEGT. CDR3 in DNA: TGTGCCAGCAGCGAAGACAGTTCGAATACGCAGTATTTT. It translates to CASSEDSSNTQYF.

This chain uses TRBV9 with TRBJ2-7; D is tentatively TRBD1 or TRBD2 (5 bases each). Looked up from germline, CDR1 is SGDLS and CDR2 is YYNGEE. The CDR3 is made up of 18 amino acids. The CDR3 region has the DNA TGTGCCAGCAGCGTAGACCGGGGCCTATTCCCCCCTGCAAACGAGCGGTACGTC. Translated, it gives CASSVDRGLFPPANERYV.

This chain joins TRBV5-1 and TRBJ2-3; 13 bases map to TRBD2. The CDR3 sequence is 16 residues long. Germline CDR1 is SGHRS and CDR2 is YFSETQ. Losses at the gene ends were 4 bases for V and 6 bases for J; bases not matched to a gene: 8. CDR3 coding DNA: TGCGCCAGCAGCATCCGACTAGCGGGGGGCCGGGATACGCAGTATTTT. Amino acid sequence: CASSIRLAGGRDTQYF.

The chain uses TRBV29-1 and TRBJ1-4, with D unclear. Looked up from germline, CDR1 is SQVTM and CDR2 is ANQGSEA. The CDR3 totals 11 residues. Trimming left V 8 bases short and J 7 bases short, with 11 bases between. The CDR3 loop reads CSIKDREKLFF. In DNA form, the CDR3 reads TGCAGCATTAAGGATCGTGAAAAACTGTTTTTT.

The gene calls are TRBV2 and TRBJ2-1, with 11 bases matching TRBD1. J was trimmed by 9 bases and V by 3 bases; bases with no gene match: 10. The CDR3 runs to 16 residues. Per germline, CDR1 SNHLY and CDR2 FYNNEI. CDR3 sequence reads: CASSDPFRTGGSEQFF. CDR3 bases: TGTGCCAGCAGTGACCCCTTTCGGACAGGGGGCTCTGAGCAGTTCTTC.

The genes are TRBV7-8 and TRBJ1-3, with D unresolved. The CDR3 totals 15 residues. Germline CDR1 and CDR2: SGHVS and FQNEAQ. The ends were cut back, 4 bases at V and 0 bases at J, with 10 bases in the middle. CDR3 sequence reads: CASSSQVASGNTIYF. For the CDR3, the DNA is TGTGCCAGCAGCTCCCAGGTAGCCTCTGGAAACACCATATATTTT.